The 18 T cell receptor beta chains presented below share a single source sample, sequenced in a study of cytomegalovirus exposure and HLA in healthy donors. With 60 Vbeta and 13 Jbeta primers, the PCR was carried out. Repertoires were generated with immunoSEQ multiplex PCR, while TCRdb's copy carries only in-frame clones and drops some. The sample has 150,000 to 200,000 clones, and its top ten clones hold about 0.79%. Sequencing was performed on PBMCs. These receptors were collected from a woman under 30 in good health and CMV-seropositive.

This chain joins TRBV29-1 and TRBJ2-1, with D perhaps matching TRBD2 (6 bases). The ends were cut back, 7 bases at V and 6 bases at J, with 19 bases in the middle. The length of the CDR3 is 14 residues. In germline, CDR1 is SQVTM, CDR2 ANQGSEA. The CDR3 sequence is CSAGGAGGVNEQFF. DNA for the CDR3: TGCAGCGCAGGCGGGGCAGGAGGGGTCAATGAGCAGTTCTTC.

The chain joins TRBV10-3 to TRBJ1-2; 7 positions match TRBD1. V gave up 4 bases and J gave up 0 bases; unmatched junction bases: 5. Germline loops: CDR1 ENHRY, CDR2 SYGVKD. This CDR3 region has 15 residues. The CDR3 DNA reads TGTGCCATCAGTGGGGGGGACAGTTCTAACTATGGCTACACCTTC. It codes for CAISGGDSSNYGYTF.

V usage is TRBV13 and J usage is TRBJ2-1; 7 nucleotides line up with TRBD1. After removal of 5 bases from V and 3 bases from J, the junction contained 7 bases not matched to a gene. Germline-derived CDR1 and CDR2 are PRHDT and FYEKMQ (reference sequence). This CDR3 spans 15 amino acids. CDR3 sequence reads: CASSPGGNYYNEQFF. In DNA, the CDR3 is TGTGCCAGCAGCCCAGGGGGAAACTACTACAATGAGCAGTTCTTC.

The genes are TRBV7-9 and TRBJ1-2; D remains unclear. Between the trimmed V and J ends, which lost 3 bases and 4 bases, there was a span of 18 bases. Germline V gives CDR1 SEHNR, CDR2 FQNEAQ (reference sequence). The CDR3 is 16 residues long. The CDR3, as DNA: TGTGCCAGCAGCTTTGTGGAAGACACCGGTAGCTATGGCTACACCTTC. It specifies CASSFVEDTGSYGYTF.

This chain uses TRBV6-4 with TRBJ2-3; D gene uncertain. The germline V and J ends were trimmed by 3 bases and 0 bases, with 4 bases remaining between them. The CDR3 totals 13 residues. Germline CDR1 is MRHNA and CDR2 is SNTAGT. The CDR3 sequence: CASSEASTDTQYF. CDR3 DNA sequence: TGTGCCAGCAGTGAAGCTAGCACAGATACGCAGTATTTT.

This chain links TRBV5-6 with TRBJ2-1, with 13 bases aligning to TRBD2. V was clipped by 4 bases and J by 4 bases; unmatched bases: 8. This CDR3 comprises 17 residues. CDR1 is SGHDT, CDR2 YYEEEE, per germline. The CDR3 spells CASSRTSGRGIYNEQFF. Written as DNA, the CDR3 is TGTGCCAGCAGCCGAACTAGCGGGAGGGGAATATACAATGAGCAGTTCTTC.

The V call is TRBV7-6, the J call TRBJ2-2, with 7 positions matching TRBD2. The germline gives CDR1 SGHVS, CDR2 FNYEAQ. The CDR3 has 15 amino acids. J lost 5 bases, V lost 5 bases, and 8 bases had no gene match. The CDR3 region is CASSQDPGGTGELFF. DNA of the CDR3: TGTGCCAGCAGCCAAGACCCGGGAGGTACCGGGGAGCTGTTTTTT.

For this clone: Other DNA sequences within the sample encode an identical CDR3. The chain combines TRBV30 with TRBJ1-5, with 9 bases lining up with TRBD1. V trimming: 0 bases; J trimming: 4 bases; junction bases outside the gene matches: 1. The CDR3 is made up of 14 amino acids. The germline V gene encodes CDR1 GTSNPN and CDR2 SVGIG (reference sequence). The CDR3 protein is CAWSVGQGNQPQHF. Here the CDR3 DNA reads TGTGCCTGGAGTGTGGGACAGGGAAATCAGCCCCAGCATTTT.

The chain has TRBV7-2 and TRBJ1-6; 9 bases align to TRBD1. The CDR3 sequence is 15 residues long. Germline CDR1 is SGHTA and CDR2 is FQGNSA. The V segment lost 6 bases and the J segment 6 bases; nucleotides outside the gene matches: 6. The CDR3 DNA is TGTGCCAGCAGACCGGGGACAGGGCTTAATTCACCCCTCCACTTT. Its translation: CASRPGTGLNSPLHF.

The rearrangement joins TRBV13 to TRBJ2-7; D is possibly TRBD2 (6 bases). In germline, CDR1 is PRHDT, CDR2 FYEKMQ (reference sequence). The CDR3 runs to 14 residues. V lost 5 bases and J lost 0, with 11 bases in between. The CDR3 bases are TGTGCCAGCAGCCCCCGGGGGAACTCCTACGAGCAGTACTTC. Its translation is CASSPRGNSYEQYF.

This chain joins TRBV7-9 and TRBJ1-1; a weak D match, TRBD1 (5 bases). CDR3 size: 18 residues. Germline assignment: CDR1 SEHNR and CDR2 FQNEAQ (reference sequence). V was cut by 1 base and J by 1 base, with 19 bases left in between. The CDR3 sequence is CASSLGPLGQTKNTEAFF. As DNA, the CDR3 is TGTGCCAGCAGCTTAGGCCCCTTGGGGCAAACTAAGAACACTGAAGCTTTCTTT.

The DNA of the CDR3 is TGTGCCAGCAGACCGACAGGATTCGAAAAACTGTTTTTT. Amino acids: CASRPTGFEKLFF. The chain carries TRBV2 and TRBJ1-4; perhaps TRBD1 as D (6 bases). CDR3 length: 13 residues. V lost 6 bases to trimming and J lost 8 bases, with 13 bases between them. Germline assignment: CDR1 SNHLY and CDR2 FYNNEI.

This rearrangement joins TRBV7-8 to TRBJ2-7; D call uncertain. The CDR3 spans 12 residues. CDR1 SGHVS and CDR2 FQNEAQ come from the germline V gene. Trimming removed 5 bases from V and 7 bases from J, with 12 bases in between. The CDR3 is CASSGIEREQYF. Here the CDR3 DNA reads TGTGCCAGCAGCGGTATAGAGAGGGAGCAGTACTTC.

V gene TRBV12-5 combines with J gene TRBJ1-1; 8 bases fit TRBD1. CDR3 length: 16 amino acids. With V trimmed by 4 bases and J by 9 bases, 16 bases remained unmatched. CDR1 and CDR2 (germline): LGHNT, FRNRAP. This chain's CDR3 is CASGSTGGTFLKKAFF. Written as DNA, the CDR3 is TGTGCTAGTGGTTCTACAGGGGGTACTTTTTTGAAGAAAGCTTTCTTT.

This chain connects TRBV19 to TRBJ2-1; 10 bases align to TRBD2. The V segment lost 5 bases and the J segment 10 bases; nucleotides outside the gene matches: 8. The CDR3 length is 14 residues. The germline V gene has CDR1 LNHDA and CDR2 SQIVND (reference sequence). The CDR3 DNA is TGTGCCAGTAGTGGTCTAGCGGGGGCTCGGGAGCAGTTCTTC. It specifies CASSGLAGAREQFF.

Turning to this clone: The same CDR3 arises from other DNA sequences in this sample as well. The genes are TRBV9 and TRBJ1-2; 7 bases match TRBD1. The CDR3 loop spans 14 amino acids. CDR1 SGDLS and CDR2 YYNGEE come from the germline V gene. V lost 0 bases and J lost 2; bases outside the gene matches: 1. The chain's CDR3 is CASSVGQGNYGYTF. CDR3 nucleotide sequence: TGTGCCAGCAGCGTAGGACAGGGCAACTATGGCTACACCTTC.

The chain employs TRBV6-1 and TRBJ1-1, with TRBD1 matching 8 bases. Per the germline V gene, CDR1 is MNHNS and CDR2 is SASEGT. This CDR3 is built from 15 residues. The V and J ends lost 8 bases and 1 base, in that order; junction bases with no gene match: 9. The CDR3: CASRVQGAGNTEAFF. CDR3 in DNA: TGTGCCAGCCGGGTCCAGGGGGCGGGGAACACTGAAGCTTTCTTT.

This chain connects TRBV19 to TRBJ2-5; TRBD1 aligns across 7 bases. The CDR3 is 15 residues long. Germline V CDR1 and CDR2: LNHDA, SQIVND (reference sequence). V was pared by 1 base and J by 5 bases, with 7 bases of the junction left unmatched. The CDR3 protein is CASSIARGGTETQYF. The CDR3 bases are TGTGCCAGTAGTATAGCCCGAGGGGGCACGGAGACCCAGTACTTC.